A single sample gave rise to the 18 T cell receptor beta chains below, sequenced in a study of cytomegalovirus exposure and HLA in healthy donors. PCR was performed using 60 Vbeta and 13 Jbeta primers. Generated by immunoSEQ multiplex PCR, the TCRdb table keeps only in-frame clones and is missing some. The table lists about 82,000 clones, 65% to 80% of them singletons, with 13% in the top ten. What was sequenced was PBMCs. Every receptor here comes from a human donor in good health.

The chain carries TRBV7-6 and TRBJ2-7, with TRBD2 as a possible D gene (6 bases). Between the trimmed V and J ends, which lost 2 bases and 6 bases, there was a span of 14 bases. The CDR3 is 14 residues long. CDR1 and CDR2 from the germline V gene are SGHVS and FNYEAQ. Here the CDR3 DNA reads TGTGCCAGCAGCTTACAGGGAGGCGGGTTCGAGCAGTACTTC. Amino acid sequence: CASSLQGGGFEQYF. Based on the CDR3 plus reference TRBV7-6 and TRBJ2-7, the full variable domain is GAGVSQSPRYKVTKRGQDVALRCDPISGHVSLYWYRQALGQGPEFLTYFNYEAQQDKSGLPNDRFSAERPEGSISTLTIQRTEQRDSAMYRCASSLQGGGFEQYFGPGTRLTVT.

This clone occurred a few times. The chain recombines TRBV19 with TRBJ2-1, with D possibly being TRBD1 (5 bases). The V end lost 6 bases, the J end lost 2 bases, and 11 bases lay between the germline ends. The CDR3 extends over 14 amino acids. Germline V lookup: CDR1 LNHDA, CDR2 SQIVND (reference sequence). CDR3 loop: CASRIGATYNEQFF. The CDR3 DNA is TGTGCCAGTAGGATTGGGGCAACCTACAATGAGCAGTTCTTC.

This clone was observed a handful of times. The chain combines TRBV5-1 with TRBJ2-1; 7 positions match TRBD2. V gave up 5 bases and J gave up 4 bases; unmatched junction bases: 6. CDR1 SGHRS and CDR2 YFSETQ come from the germline V gene. This CDR3 has 14 residues. CDR3: CASSLTGGYNEQFF. CDR3 DNA sequence: TGCGCCAGCAGTTTGACCGGGGGGTACAATGAGCAGTTCTTC.

The genes are TRBV2 and TRBJ2-3, with 11 positions matching TRBD2. The CDR3 sequence is 13 residues long. Germline V gives CDR1 SNHLY, CDR2 FYNNEI. With V trimmed by 8 bases and J by 6 bases, 4 bases remained unmatched. The CDR3 sequence: CASLAGGRDTQYF. In DNA, the CDR3 is TGTGCCAGCTTAGCGGGGGGGAGGGATACGCAGTATTTT.

In the case of this clone: An end of the junction does not agree with germline; a read error may underlie this. The CDR3, as DNA: TGTGCTTGGAGTGTAGCTAGCGGGGGGGCTGCAGATACGCAGTATTTT. The encoded protein is CAWSVASGGAADTQYF. The genes are TRBV30 and TRBJ2-3, with 12 bases that match TRBD2. This CDR3 is built from 16 residues. Germline CDR1 and CDR2: GTSNPN and SVGIG (reference sequence).

The rearrangement joins TRBV7-9 to TRBJ2-6, with 7 bases lining up with TRBD1. Looked up from germline, CDR1 is SEHNR and CDR2 is FQNEAQ (reference sequence). There are 17 residues in the CDR3. Trimming took 3 bases from V and 2 from J; bases not matched to a gene: 7. The CDR3 DNA sequence: TGTGCCAGCAGCTTTTACAGGGGTAGGCCTGGGGCCAACGTCCTGACTTTC. It translates to CASSFYRGRPGANVLTF.

The V call is TRBV21-1, the J call TRBJ2-2; the table's D gene call, TRBD2, was not cross checked with the DNA. TRBV21-1 represents a pseudogene. The CDR3 has 14 amino acids. The CDR3 here is CASPGLAATGELFF. CDR3 sequence (DNA): TGTGCCAGCCCGGGACTAGCGGCCACCGGGGAGCTGTTTTTT.

The genes are TRBV6-6 and TRBJ2-5; possibly TRBD1 for D (6 bases). Germline V gives CDR1 MNHNY, CDR2 SVGAGI (reference sequence). Trimming took off 6 bases at V and 6 bases at J, with 17 bases between the two ends. The CDR3 contains 14 residues. The CDR3 is CASSHHGTRKTQYF. DNA for the CDR3: TGTGCCAGCAGCCACCACGGGACAAGGAAGACCCAGTACTTC.

CDR3 in DNA: TGTGCCAGCAGCTTAAAAACGGCTAGCGGGGGGGCCTCTAACGACGAGCAGTACTTC. Its protein is CASSLKTASGGASNDEQYF. The chain employs TRBV7-2 and TRBJ2-7; 12 nucleotides align to TRBD2. The CDR3 covers 19 residues. From germline, CDR1 is SGHTA and CDR2 FQGNSA. The ends lost 2 bases at V and 5 bases at J; junction bases unmatched: 16.

V and J are TRBV18 and TRBJ1-2; no reliable D call. Germline CDR1 reads KGHSH; CDR2 reads LQKENI. V was pared by 7 bases and J by 4 bases, with 10 bases between. The CDR3 covers 12 residues. CDR3 residues: CASYKVSYGYTF. In DNA form, the CDR3 reads TGTGCCAGCTATAAAGTGAGCTATGGCTACACCTTC.

V usage is TRBV6-5 and J usage is TRBJ1-2; 7 bases are a match to TRBD1. Germline trimming cut 4 bases from V and 9 bases from J; bases unmatched to any gene: 5. Germline assignment: CDR1 MNHEY and CDR2 SVGAGI. This CDR3 is 12 amino acids long. CDR3 in amino acids: CASSLGQRSYTF. Here the CDR3 DNA reads TGTGCCAGCAGTTTGGGACAGAGGAGCTACACCTTC.

This chain joins TRBV10-3 and TRBJ2-7; D possibly corresponds to TRBD1 (6 bases). Trimming left V 2 bases short and J 3 bases short, with 11 bases between. This CDR3 contains 14 residues. Germline loops: CDR1 ENHRY, CDR2 SYGVKD. The CDR3 bases are TGTGCCATCAGTGAGGTTAGGGACAACTACGAGCAGTACTTC. Amino acids: CAISEVRDNYEQYF.

The chain joins TRBV11-2 to TRBJ2-7; the D is unclear. V lost 3 bases and J 1 base, leaving 7 bases between the germline ends. Germline assignment: CDR1 SGHAT and CDR2 FQNNGV. The CDR3 is made up of 13 amino acids. The CDR3 spells CASSLAGSYEQYF. The CDR3 DNA reads as TGTGCCAGCAGCTTGGCAGGTTCCTACGAGCAGTACTTC.

For this clone: At one of its ends the junction is not consistent with the germline gene, which may arise from a read error. The chain uses TRBV5-6 and TRBJ1-6; 8 bases line up with TRBD1. The length of the CDR3 is 14 residues. CDR1 is SGHDT and CDR2 is YYEEEE in the germline V gene. The CDR3 region is CASSKRQGYSPLNF. CDR3 DNA: TGTGCCAGCAGCAAGAGACAGGGGTATTCACCCCTCAACTTT.

V gene TRBV5-1 combines with J gene TRBJ1-1, with D uncertain. V dropped 3 bases and J dropped 5 bases, with 17 bases sitting between them. Germline V gene lookup returns CDR1 SGHRS and CDR2 YFSETQ. CDR3 size: 15 residues. The CDR3 loop reads CASSSGSPEITEAFF. The CDR3 DNA sequence: TGCGCCAGCAGCTCGGGTTCCCCGGAGATTACTGAAGCTTTCTTT.

The chain links TRBV29-1 to TRBJ2-2; possibly TRBD1 for D (6 bases). Germline loops: CDR1 SQVTM, CDR2 ANQGSEA. Trimming pared 3 bases from V and 1 base from J, leaving 9 bases between. The CDR3 loop spans 14 amino acids. The CDR3 DNA follows: TGCAGCGTTGATCAAGGGGGGAACACCGGGGAGCTGTTTTTT. It specifies CSVDQGGNTGELFF.

This rearrangement joins TRBV12-5 to TRBJ2-7; D possibly corresponds to TRBD2 (6 bases). Germline assignment: CDR1 LGHNT and CDR2 FRNRAP. V lost 0 bases and J 2 bases, leaving 14 bases between the germline ends. The length of the CDR3 is 16 residues. CDR3 loop: CASGLVLGGVAYEQYF. CDR3 coding DNA: TGTGCTAGTGGTTTGGTACTAGGAGGGGTAGCCTACGAGCAGTACTTC. The full variable domain, its missing parts supplied by reference TRBV12-5 and TRBJ2-7, is DARVTQTPRHKVTEMGQEVTMRCQPILGHNTVFWYRQTMMQGLELLAYFRNRAPLDDSGMPKDRFSAEMPDATLATLKIQPSEPRDSAVYFCASGLVLGGVAYEQYFGPGTRLTVT.

This chain links TRBV29-1 with TRBJ2-1; 8 bases line up with TRBD2. The CDR3 contains 15 residues. Germline-derived CDR1 and CDR2 are SQVTM and ANQGSEA. V lost 4 bases to trimming and J lost 3 bases; unmatched junction nucleotides: 8. The CDR3 bases are TGCAGCGTTGCACGGAGACTAGCGTTCTACAATGAGCAGTTCTTC. Protein product: CSVARRLAFYNEQFF.